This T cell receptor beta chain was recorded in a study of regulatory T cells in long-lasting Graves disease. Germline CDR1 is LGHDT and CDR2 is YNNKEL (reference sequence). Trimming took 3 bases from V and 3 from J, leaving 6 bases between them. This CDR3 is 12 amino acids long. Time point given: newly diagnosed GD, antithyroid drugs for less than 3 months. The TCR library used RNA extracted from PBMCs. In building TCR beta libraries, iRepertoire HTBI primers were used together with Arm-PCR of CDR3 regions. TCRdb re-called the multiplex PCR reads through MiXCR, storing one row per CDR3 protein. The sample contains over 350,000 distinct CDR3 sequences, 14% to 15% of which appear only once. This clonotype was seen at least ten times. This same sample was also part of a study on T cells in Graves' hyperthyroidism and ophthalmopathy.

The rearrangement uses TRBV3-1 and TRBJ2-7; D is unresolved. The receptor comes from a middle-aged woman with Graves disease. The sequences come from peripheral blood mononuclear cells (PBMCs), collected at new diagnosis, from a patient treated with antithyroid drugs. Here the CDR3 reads CASSHANYEQYF. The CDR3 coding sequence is TGTGCCAGCAGCCACGCAAACTACGAGCAGTACTTC.